This T cell receptor (beta chain) was sequenced for a study of identical twins. Findings of the study overall: Twin sharing of out-of-frame TCR alpha was underestimated by models in monozygotic pairs.

Only a few counts were recorded for this clonotype. The antigen is not known. TCRdb re-derived calls from the 5' RACE reads in MiXCR, one entry per CDR3 protein. Among about 210,000 distinct CDR3 sequences listed, around a tenth were seen once. Germline V gives CDR1 MNHEY, CDR2 SVGAGI. This CDR3 is built from 11 residues. The trim removed 7 bases at V and 9 bases at J, leaving 5 bases unmatched. The receptor was derived from a woman younger than 30 in good health. Sequencing input: memory (CD45RO+) T cells sorted from blood. The chain has TRBV6-5 and TRBJ2-5, with 7 bases matching TRBD1. The CDR3 DNA follows: TGTGCCAGCACCAACCAGGGGGCCCAGTACTTC. This gives the protein CASTNQGAQYF.